Below are 17 T cell receptor beta chains sequenced from a single sample in a study of OX40 agonist ivuxolimab in advanced cancers. Sequencing was performed with immunoSEQ multiplex PCR; in TCRdb, only in-frame clones are kept and a portion is missing. The sample has about 49,000 clones, 75% to 90% seen once. Source: CD4+ or CD8+ T cells sorted from blood, taken in a trial of the OX40 agonist ivuxolimab. These receptors all come from an adult with an advanced solid tumor such as melanoma, head and neck, liver or kidney cancer.

The chain's CDR3 is CASSFQAWGARGTGELFF. CDR3 DNA: TGTGCCAGCAGCTTCCAAGCGTGGGGGGCCAGAGGCACCGGGGAGCTGTTTTTT. The V and J genes are TRBV5-6 and TRBJ2-2; TRBD1 or TRBD2 may be the D gene (6 bases each). This CDR3 spans 18 amino acids. V shed 2 bases and J shed 4 bases, with 21 bases lying between them. Germline V gene data show CDR1 as SGHDT and CDR2 as YYEEEE.

The chain links TRBV9 to TRBJ1-5, with 8 positions matching TRBD1. The V segment lost 3 bases and the J segment 2 bases; nucleotides outside the gene matches: 4. This CDR3 spans 15 amino acids. The germline V gene encodes CDR1 SGDLS and CDR2 YYNGEE. CDR3 sequence: CASSAGTGGNQPQHF. The CDR3, as DNA: TGTGCCAGCAGCGCTGGGACAGGAGGCAATCAGCCCCAGCATTTT.

This chain uses TRBV5-8 with TRBJ2-7, with D tentatively TRBD2 (7 bases). CDR3 length: 17 amino acids. The germline V gene encodes CDR1 SGHTS and CDR2 YDEGEE. Trimming removed 0 bases at V and 1 base at J, with 17 bases between. CDR3 coding DNA: TGTGCCAGCAGCTTGGGACCGTTGAGGGGGGGTTCCTACGAGCAGTACTTC. It codes for CASSLGPLRGGSYEQYF.

The gene calls are TRBV7-9 and TRBJ2-2; the match to TRBD2 covers 8 bases. Germline CDR1 reads SEHNR; CDR2 reads FQNEAQ (reference sequence). The CDR3 covers 15 residues. J lost 2 bases, V lost 11 bases, and 10 bases had no gene match. CDR3 DNA sequence: TGTGCCGGGCGGCAACTAGCGGACAACACCGGGGAGCTGTTTTTT. It specifies CAGRQLADNTGELFF.

The genes are TRBV4-1 and TRBJ1-5; D uncertain. The CDR3 is 15 residues long. CDR1 and CDR2 (germline): MGHRA, YSYEKL. Deletions cut 1 base from V and 3 bases from J, with 10 bases between. CDR3 region: CASSQVLLDNQPQHF. The CDR3 region has the DNA TGCGCCAGCAGCCAAGTGCTGTTGGACAATCAGCCCCAGCATTTT.

V gene TRBV14 combines with J gene TRBJ2-7, with a tentative D call TRBD1 (7 bases). The germline V and J ends were trimmed by 1 base and 4 bases, with 11 bases remaining between them. CDR3 length: 14 amino acids. The germline CDR1 and CDR2 sequences are SGHDN and FVKESK. CDR3 nucleotide sequence: TGTGCCAGCAGCCAAGGCAGGGGGGCATACGAGCAGTACGTC. This gives the protein CASSQGRGAYEQYV.

This clone was found a few times. The rearrangement uses TRBV28 and TRBJ1-5, with D unclear. CDR3 size: 12 residues. Looked up from germline, CDR1 is MDHEN and CDR2 is SYDVKM. V was trimmed by 3 bases and J by 3 bases, leaving 3 bases between them. CDR3 sequence reads: CASSFPNQPQHF. CDR3 DNA: TGTGCCAGCAGTTTTCCCAATCAGCCCCAGCATTTT.

The rearrangement uses TRBV5-6 and TRBJ2-1; 7 bases are shared with TRBD2. The trim removed 3 bases at V and 10 bases at J, leaving 1 base unmatched. The CDR3 sequence is 11 residues long. The germline V gene encodes CDR1 SGHDT and CDR2 YYEEEE. CDR3 protein: CASSSAGEQFF. The DNA of the CDR3 is TGTGCCAGCAGCTCAGCGGGGGAGCAGTTCTTC.

The CDR3 sequence is CASTPLLGQPQHF. Written as DNA, the CDR3 is TGTGCCAGCACCCCTCTCTTGGGACAGCCCCAGCATTTT. The genes are TRBV27 and TRBJ1-5; D uncertain. Germline CDR1 MNHEY, CDR2 SMNVEV (reference sequence). The CDR3 sequence is 13 residues long. Trimming removed 7 bases from V and 7 bases from J, with 14 bases in between.

This sequence joins TRBV5-6 and TRBJ1-5; no clear D gene. Germline V gene sequence: CDR1 SGHDT, CDR2 YYEEEE. This CDR3 spans 14 amino acids. V was trimmed by 0 bases and J by 5 bases, leaving 9 bases between them. Here the CDR3 reads CASSLDGSDQPQHF. The DNA for the CDR3 is TGTGCCAGCAGCTTGGATGGCAGCGATCAGCCCCAGCATTTT.

The chain couples TRBV29-1 to TRBJ1-2; D unclear. Per the germline V gene, CDR1 is SQVTM and CDR2 is ANQGSEA. The CDR3 sequence is 13 residues long. V gave up 0 bases and J gave up 8 bases, with 13 bases separating them. The CDR3 sequence is CSVEESRVWGYTF. CDR3 in DNA: TGCAGCGTTGAAGAGAGTAGGGTTTGGGGCTACACCTTC.

The chain carries TRBV4-3 and TRBJ1-2, with a weak D call TRBD1 (5 bases). Trimming shortened V by 4 bases and J by 8 bases, and 14 bases separated the two germline ends. Germline CDR1 reads LGHNA; CDR2 reads YSLEER. The CDR3 spans 13 residues. CDR3 nucleotide sequence: TGCGCCAGCAGCCCTGGGGGACTAAGGGGCTACACCTTC. It translates to CASSPGGLRGYTF.

CDR3 residues: CASRQFSSYNEQFF. CDR3 DNA: TGCGCCAGTAGACAGTTCAGCTCCTACAATGAGCAGTTCTTC. V and J are TRBV4-1 and TRBJ2-1; the D gene is possibly TRBD1 (5 bases). This CDR3 has 14 amino acids. The germline gives CDR1 MGHRA, CDR2 YSYEKL. V lost 9 bases and J lost 0, with 12 bases in between.

The chain uses TRBV29-1 and TRBJ2-5; a weak D match, TRBD1 (6 bases). This CDR3 is built from 15 residues. Germline assignment: CDR1 SQVTM and CDR2 ANQGSEA. The germline V and J ends were trimmed by 0 bases and 0 bases, with 11 bases remaining between them. CDR3 DNA sequence: TGCAGCGTTGAAGATCCAGGGGAGTACCAAGAGACCCAGTACTTC. It translates to CSVEDPGEYQETQYF. The whole variable domain, filled in from reference TRBV29-1 and TRBJ2-5, reads SAVISQKPSRDICQRGTSLTIQCQVDSQVTMMFWYRQQPGQSLTLIATANQGSEATYESGFVIDKFPISRPNLTFSTLTVSNMSPEDSSIYLCSVEDPGEYQETQYFGPGTRLLVL.

There are a few counts of this clone. V usage is TRBV13 and J usage is TRBJ2-5; TRBD1 matches 9 bases. Trimming removed 5 bases from V and 4 bases from J; junction bases left unmatched: 5. The CDR3 contains 14 residues. Germline V gives CDR1 PRHDT, CDR2 FYEKMQ (reference sequence). The CDR3, as DNA: TGTGCCAGCAGCCCCCCGGACAGGGGAGAGACCCAGTACTTC. It yields the protein CASSPPDRGETQYF.

This chain joins TRBV2 and TRBJ2-1; 11 positions agree with TRBD2. The length of the CDR3 is 18 residues. J lost 0 bases, V lost 3 bases, and 7 bases had no gene match. Germline loops: CDR1 SNHLY, CDR2 FYNNEI. This CDR3 reads CASSEGGGLADSYNEQFF. The CDR3 coding sequence is TGTGCCAGCAGTGAGGGGGGGGGACTAGCGGACTCCTACAATGAGCAGTTCTTC.

The V gene is TRBV6-5, the J gene TRBJ2-1, with 9 bases aligning to TRBD1. Germline CDR1 reads MNHEY; CDR2 reads SVGAGI. The V segment lost 2 bases and the J segment 5 bases; nucleotides outside the gene matches: 4. The CDR3 is 15 amino acids. CDR3: CASSYGTGNHNEQFF. As DNA, the CDR3 is TGTGCCAGCAGTTACGGGACAGGGAATCACAATGAGCAGTTCTTC.